Below, one T cell receptor (beta chain) is given with its context. As yet, its antigen is unknown. This specimen belongs to a study of cytomegalovirus exposure and HLA in healthy donors. Points from the study as a whole: A list of about 160 TCR beta chains associated with cytomegalovirus was given.

Method: immunoSEQ multiplex PCR; TCRdb's copy keeps in-frame clones and lacks some. In the table there are tens of thousands of clones, approximately 84% of which are singletons. The V gene lost 7 bases and the J gene lost 4 bases, with 18 bases spanning the gap. CDR1 is SGHTA and CDR2 is FQGNSA in the germline V gene. The CDR3 consists of 15 residues. Sequenced sample: PBMCs. This TCR was recovered from a young woman in good health and CMV-seropositive. The rearrangement uses TRBV7-2 and TRBJ2-3; D possibly corresponds to TRBD2 (7 bases). The CDR3 region is CASTDDGGPSDTQYF. CDR3 sequence (DNA): TGTGCCAGCACCGACGACGGGGGGCCCTCAGATACGCAGTATTTT.